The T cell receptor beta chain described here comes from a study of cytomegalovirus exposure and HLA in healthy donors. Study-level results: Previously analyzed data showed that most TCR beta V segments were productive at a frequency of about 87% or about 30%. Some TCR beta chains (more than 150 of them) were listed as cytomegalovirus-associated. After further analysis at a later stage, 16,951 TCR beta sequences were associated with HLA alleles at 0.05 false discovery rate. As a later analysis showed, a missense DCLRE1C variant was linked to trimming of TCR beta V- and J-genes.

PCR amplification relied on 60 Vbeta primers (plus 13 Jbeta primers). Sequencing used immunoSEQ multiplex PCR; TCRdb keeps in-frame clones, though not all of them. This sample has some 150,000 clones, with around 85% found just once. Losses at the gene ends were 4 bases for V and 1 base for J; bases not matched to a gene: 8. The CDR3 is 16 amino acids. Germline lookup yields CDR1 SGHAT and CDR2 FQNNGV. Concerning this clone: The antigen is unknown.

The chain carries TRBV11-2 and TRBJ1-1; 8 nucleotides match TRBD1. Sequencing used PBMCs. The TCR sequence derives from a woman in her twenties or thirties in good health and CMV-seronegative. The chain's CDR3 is CASSSEMTGENTEAFF. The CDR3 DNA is TGTGCCAGCAGCTCGGAAATGACAGGGGAGAACACTGAAGCTTTCTTT.